Below, 2 T cell receptor beta chains from the same sample are listed, as sequenced in a study of technical replicates of blood from a handful of donors. The repertoire was sequenced with immunoSEQ multiplex PCR; TCRdb's copy has only in-frame clones and lacks some. In the table there are 91,000 or so clones, just under 95% of which are singletons. The specimen was T cells isolated from PBMCs. All receptors come from a human donor in good health.

The chain recombines TRBV11-2 with TRBJ2-7; 7 bases are shared with TRBD2. Germline trimming cut 5 bases from V and 2 bases from J; bases unmatched to any gene: 3. The CDR3 totals 13 residues. Germline CDR1 SGHAT, CDR2 FQNNGV. The CDR3 sequence: CASSIGGTYEQYF. Written as DNA, the CDR3 is TGTGCCAGCAGCATCGGGGGGACCTACGAGCAGTACTTC.

The chain joins TRBV15 to TRBJ2-1; tentatively, D is TRBD1 (5 bases). Trimming shortened V by 6 bases and J by 0 bases, and 12 bases separated the two germline ends. This CDR3 is 15 amino acids long. From germline, CDR1 is LNHNV and CDR2 YYDKDF (reference sequence). The CDR3 DNA reads as TGTGCCACCAGACAGGACCGGAGCTCCTACAATGAGCAGTTCTTC. Amino acids: CATRQDRSSYNEQFF.